This TCR beta chain was sequenced during a study of long-term antiretroviral therapy in people with HIV. To note about this clone: What it recognizes is unknown.

With survey level as its setting, the immunoSEQ assay was v3.0. What sequencing targeted per sample was about 40,000-50,000 T-cell genomes. Sequencing used immunoSEQ multiplex PCR; TCRdb keeps in-frame clones, though not all of them. In the table there are under 45,000 clones, around 94% of which are singletons. This CDR3 has 15 residues. Germline-derived CDR1 and CDR2 are SGHNT and YYREEE (reference sequence). The junction had 8 bases not matched to a gene; V was cut back by 4 bases and J by 10 bases. Whole-study findings and limits: Possibly under older ART regimens, blood was drawn between about 2003 and 2018. Relative to transplant donor controls, diversity remained lower despite increasing after ART. HIV repertoires had narrower CDR3 length ranges than controls.

This chain links TRBV5-4 with TRBJ1-6, with 10 bases aligning to TRBD1. The sample in question was unsorted PBMCs, obtained approximately 5 years after starting antiretroviral therapy. The clonotype was recovered from a woman aged 45-60 years with HIV. The CDR3 DNA reads as TGTGCCAGCAGCCGGGACAGGGGTATTGGATCACCCCTCCACTTT. This translates into CASSRDRGIGSPLHF. The full variable domain, rest sourced from reference TRBV5-4 and TRBJ1-6, is ETGVTQSPTHLIKTRGQQVTLRCSSQSGHNTVSWYQQALGQGPQFIFQYYREEENGRGNFPPRFSGLQFPNYSSELNVNALELDDSALYLCASSRDRGIGSPLHFGNGTRLTVT.